The entry below describes one TCR beta chain. Its antigen specificity is not known. This specimen comes from a study of cytomegalovirus exposure and HLA in healthy donors (dated by TCRdb to about 2017). About the study as a whole: According to an earlier analysis of a few hundred of the donors, about 170 million T cells yielded 117 million unique TCR beta sequences and roughly 280 Gb of sequence data. An earlier analysis of 587 of the donors used high-throughput TCR beta sequencing to judge whether each TCR beta V gene segment behaved as functional or pseudogenic. The T cell repertoires of several hundred subjects were profiled by immunosequencing and related to cytomegalovirus serostatus. Every repertoire in the discovery cohort had been generated on one and the same sequencing platform. Of the roughly 400 genotyped donors, about 80% fell in the genetic ancestry cluster associated with self-reported Caucasian donors. Along with the approximately 700-subject first cohort, a separate validation cohort of over 90 different subjects was used. On average, around 200,000 unique TCR beta nucleotide sequences were sequenced per donor among 350 to 400 genotyped donors of the cohort, with roughly 20% of those sequences being non-productive. Approximately 300 gigabases of sequencing data and around 87 million unique TCR sequences were included in an early release covering about 600 HLA-typed donors. High-throughput TCR immunosequencing, statistical association of individual TCRs with disease status, and machine learning were combined to predict cytomegalovirus infection status. Donor age, sex, ethnicity and CMV serostatus were compiled alongside the repertoire data. The number of typed donors differed by locus: roughly 629-640 for A, B, C, DRB1 and DQB1; approximately 520 for DQA1; about 600 for DPA1; and some 450 for DPB1. Class I and class II HLA loci were covered by the typing at four-digit resolution. Rather than drawing on any new phenotypic data, the later analysis identified candidate immune exposures from TCR beta sequences and the way those sequences occurred across donors. Four to six DR-DQ haplotypes were handled as single units for association and clustering, since linkage in the cohort was strong. Genome-wide SNP genotypes for about 55% of the roughly 670 donors were used in a later genetic analysis, which treated that subset as a discovery cohort. The study aimed to test whether cataloging public T cell receptors could reveal signatures of past pathogen exposure. In a later analysis, previously published TCR beta repertoires from 666 donors were re-analyzed and high-resolution HLA genotyping was added so that TCR occurrence patterns could be studied. Beyond this particular receptor, the publication reports: In an earlier analysis of about 600 of the donors, most TCR beta V segments appeared in productive rearrangements about 87% or about 30% of the time, broadly matching IMGT annotations. Because some donors lacked HLA typing at each locus, the association tests relied only on the typed subset. Strong co-occurrence of HLA alleles, especially DR and DQ, made assigning TCR associations to individual alleles difficult. A total of 150 to 200 TCR beta chains were listed by the study as associated with cytomegalovirus. The classifier was reported to diagnose cytomegalovirus status with high specificity and sensitivity in both the original and validation cohorts. This cohort had only TCR beta chains sequenced, and the lack of alpha or paired-chain data limited which features could be detected. A further reported finding was that TCR beta sequences accurately predicted the HLA-A and HLA-B alleles for most subjects in the first cohort. Around 16 rarely observed V segments, including chromosome 9 orphons, were excluded from the earlier analysis of a few hundred of the donors because counts were too low. According to a later analysis, parvovirus B19, influenza, CMV and Epstein-Barr virus appeared linked to several top co-occurrence clusters. Compared with the roughly 670-donor mean, donors in an Asian-associated ancestry cluster had fewer N-insertions in productive TCRs, according to a later genetic analysis. In a later genetic analysis, a missense DCLRE1C variant was associated with V-gene and J-gene trimming of TCR beta chains, and the association was replicated in an independent cohort. A later analysis found that HLA-associated TCR beta chains were more clonally expanded and had lower generation probabilities than equally common non-associated chains. A group of highly shared sequence variants was considered likely to be a technical artifact of the sequencing pipeline. A later analysis found that most CMV-associated TCR beta chains appeared HLA-restricted, with HLA associations seemingly driven largely by CMV exposure. Specific HLA alleles were associated with roughly 16,000 TCR beta sequences at a false discovery rate of 0.05 in a later analysis. Three of the identified cytomegalovirus-associated TCR beta chains were confirmed in vitro to be specific for cytomegalovirus antigens. The presence/absence analyses assumed that sequencing depth was roughly uniform across donors, and that assumption may not be true. A later analysis found that TCR association rates varied across HLA loci, with DRB1 alleles showing the most associated TCRs and HLA-C alleles the fewest. The authors suggested that the approach could potentially be extended to other disease states and immunological phenotypes. Correlated functional status among segregating V segments might reflect linkage disequilibrium, but an unknown experimental factor could not be ruled out. Immune exposure information for the cohort was limited to CMV serostatus. Most TCR sequences were observed very rarely across donors, whereas some public TCRs were present in many individuals.

In total, just over 650 healthy bone marrow donors made up the cohort. Cohort members were all nominally healthy when sampled, although unrecorded immune exposures were likely present. The donor was CMV seronegative and belonged to the group of approximately 320 seronegative cohort members. A peripheral blood sample was collected from each donor, and TCR beta sequencing was performed on peripheral blood mononuclear cells. Genomic DNA was extracted from the blood cell samples with the Qiagen DNeasy Blood Extraction Kit. Libraries were built with the immunoSEQ multiplex PCR assay. For the multiplex PCR, a mixture combining 60 forward primers for TCR Vbeta segments and 13 reverse primers for TCR Jbeta segments was used. A multiplex PCR assay on genomic DNA amplified the CDR3 region of rearranged TCR beta genes. The Illumina HiSeq System was used to sequence the amplified TCR beta libraries as 87-base-pair reads. The paper's processing steps were these. In a later analysis, 77 million or so unique TCR beta chains were counted across the approximately 640 repertoires, and roughly 11 million of these chains were shared by at least two donors. To remove PCR and sequencing errors, raw reads were error-corrected and collapsed into unique sequences using a nearest-neighbor algorithm that merged closely related sequences. CDR3 sequences were aligned to IMGT reference sequences to assign V, D and J gene segments. Each retained sequence needed at least a six-nucleotide match to both a V gene segment and a J gene segment. A rearrangement counted as productive if the CDR3 had no stop codons and remained in frame with V and J, and every other rearrangement counted as non-productive. CDR3 was defined according to IMGT convention as the region running from the second conserved V-encoded cysteine to the conserved J-encoded phenylalanine. The earlier analysis of a few hundred of the donors excluded any sequence lacking an unambiguous match to a single V gene segment. In an earlier analysis of more than 500 of the donors, a V segment was called functional when productive rearrangements were above 56.7%, and segregating when the standard deviation between donors exceeded 5%. A statistical classification framework was built for diagnosing cytomegalovirus status from the catalog of TCR beta chain sequences. In a later analysis, V and J genes were assigned by comparing TCR nucleotide sequences against IMGT/GENE-DB human TR gene sequences. A later analysis assigned CDR3 sequences and most-parsimonious VDJ recombination scenarios with the TCRdist pipeline. In a later analysis, each TCR beta chain was defined by its CDR3 amino acid sequence together with its V-gene family, and reads lacking a unique V-gene family were excluded. In a later analysis, several hundred highly shared, low-generation-probability nucleotide sequences were removed to address suspected cross-contamination and a sequencing artifact. In a later analysis, a clonal expansion index was calculated for each public chain from normalized within-repertoire ranks of inferred template counts. In a later analysis, generation probabilities were computed with a VDJ recombination model fitted to out-of-frame rearrangements, and the resulting probabilities were checked against IGoR. A later analysis scored TCR-TCR, TCR-HLA and TCR-CMV co-occurrence with hypergeometric tests, applying a repertoire-size bias correction to TCR pairs. To estimate false discovery rates, a later analysis permuted the HLA or CMV assignments 20 times. In a later analysis, co-occurring TCRs were grouped using DBSCAN, with TCRdist sequence similarity added in when clustering inside HLA-allele-positive subsets. For co-occurrence clustering, repertoires with fewer than 30,000 or more than 120,000 public chains were excluded, along with 5 or 6 repertoires with anomalous nucleotide sharing. The table was pulled from immuneACCESS by TCRdb, which kept in-frame rearrangements only. Such tables lose some clones; where checked, under half of the loss comes from unresolved V genes, and the rest has no known cause. The D gene and trimming were derived from the DNA, and the V and J assignments and clone size from that table. The sample table holds fewer than 200,000 clones. The ten largest clones add up to 1% to 1.5% of the sample.

The sequence was collected from a woman aged 60 to 75 in good health and CMV-seronegative. Material for sequencing was PBMCs.

Here the CDR3 is given as CASGWTASIYNEQFF. The base sequence is TGTGCTAGTGGTTGGACAGCCTCAATCTACAATGAGCAGTTCTTC. This chain is built from TRBV12-5 and TRBJ2-1; the D segment could be TRBD1, given 6 matching bases. CDR1 and CDR2 are read off the germline V gene as LGHNT and FRNRAP. V loses 4 bases, J loses 3 bases, and the germline ends lie 13 bases apart. The cysteine opens and the phenylalanine closes a CDR3 of 15 amino acids. Left in the record is the CDR3 DNA by itself, 45 bases read in frame from the first base.